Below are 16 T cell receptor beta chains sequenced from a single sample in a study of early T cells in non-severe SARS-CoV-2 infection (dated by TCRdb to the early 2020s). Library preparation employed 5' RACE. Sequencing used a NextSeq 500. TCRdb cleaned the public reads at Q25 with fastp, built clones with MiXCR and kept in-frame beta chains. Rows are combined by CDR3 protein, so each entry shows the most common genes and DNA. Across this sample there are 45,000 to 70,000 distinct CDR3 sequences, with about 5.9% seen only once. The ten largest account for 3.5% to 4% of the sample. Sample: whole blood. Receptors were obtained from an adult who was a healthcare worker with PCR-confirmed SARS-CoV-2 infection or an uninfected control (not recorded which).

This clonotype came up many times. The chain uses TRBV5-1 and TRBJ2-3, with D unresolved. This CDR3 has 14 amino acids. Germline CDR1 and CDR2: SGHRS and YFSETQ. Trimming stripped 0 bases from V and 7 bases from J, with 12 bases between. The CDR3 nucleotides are TGCGCCAGCAGCTTGGCTGGGGAATGGAATACGCAGTATTTT. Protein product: CASSLAGEWNTQYF.

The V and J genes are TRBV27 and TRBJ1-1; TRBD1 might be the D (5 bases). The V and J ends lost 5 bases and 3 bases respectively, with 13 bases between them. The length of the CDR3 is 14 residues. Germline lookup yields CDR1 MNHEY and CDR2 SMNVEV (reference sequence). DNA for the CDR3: TGTGCCAGCAGTGCACGGGACCGGTACACTGAAGCTTTCTTT. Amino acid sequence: CASSARDRYTEAFF.

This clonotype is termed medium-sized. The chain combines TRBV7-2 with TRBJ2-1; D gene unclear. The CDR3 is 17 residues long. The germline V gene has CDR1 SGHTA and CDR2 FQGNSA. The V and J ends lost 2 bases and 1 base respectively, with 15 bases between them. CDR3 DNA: TGTGCCAGCAGCTTAACCATCAGGATCGGGTCCTACAATGAGCAGTTCTTC. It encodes CASSLTIRIGSYNEQFF.

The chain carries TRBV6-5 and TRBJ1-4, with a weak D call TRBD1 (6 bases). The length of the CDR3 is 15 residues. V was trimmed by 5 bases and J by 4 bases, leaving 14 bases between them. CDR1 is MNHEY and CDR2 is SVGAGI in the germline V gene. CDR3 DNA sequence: TGTGCCAGCAGTAGCGGGGGGGGCCTTAATGAAAAACTGTTTTTT. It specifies CASSSGGGLNEKLFF.

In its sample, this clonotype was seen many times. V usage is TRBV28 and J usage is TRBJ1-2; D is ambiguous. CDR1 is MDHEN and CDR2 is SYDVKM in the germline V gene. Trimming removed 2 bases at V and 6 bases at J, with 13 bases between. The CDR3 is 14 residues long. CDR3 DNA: TGTGCCAGCAGTTTACCCCAGAGGAGGCATGGCTACACCTTC. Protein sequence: CASSLPQRRHGYTF.

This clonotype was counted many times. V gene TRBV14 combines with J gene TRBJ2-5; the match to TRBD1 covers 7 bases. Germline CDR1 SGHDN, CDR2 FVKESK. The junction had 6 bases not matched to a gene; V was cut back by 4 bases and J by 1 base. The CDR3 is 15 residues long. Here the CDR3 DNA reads TGTGCCAGCAGCCTCGGACAGGCGATCCAAGAGACCCAGTACTTC. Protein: CASSLGQAIQETQYF.

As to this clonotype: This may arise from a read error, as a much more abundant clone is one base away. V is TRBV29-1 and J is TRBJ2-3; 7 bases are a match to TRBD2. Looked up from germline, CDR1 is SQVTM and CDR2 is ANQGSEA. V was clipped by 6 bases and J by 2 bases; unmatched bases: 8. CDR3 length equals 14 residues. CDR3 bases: TGCAGCGTCGGGGGGAGATTCACCACAGATACGCAGTATTTT. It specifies CSVGGRFTTDTQYF.

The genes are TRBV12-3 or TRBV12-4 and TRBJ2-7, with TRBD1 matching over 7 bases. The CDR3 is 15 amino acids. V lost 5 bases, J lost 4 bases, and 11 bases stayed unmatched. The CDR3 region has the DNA TGTGCCAGCAGTCCCCGACAGGGTAGACTGTACGAGCAGTACTTC. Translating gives CASSPRQGRLYEQYF.

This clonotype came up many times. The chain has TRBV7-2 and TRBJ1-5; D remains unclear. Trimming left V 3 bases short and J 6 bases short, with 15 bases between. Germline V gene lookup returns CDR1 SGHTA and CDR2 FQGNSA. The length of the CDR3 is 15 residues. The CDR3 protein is CASSFSPNTAQPQHF. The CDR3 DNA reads TGTGCCAGCAGCTTTTCCCCCAATACAGCTCAGCCCCAGCATTTT.

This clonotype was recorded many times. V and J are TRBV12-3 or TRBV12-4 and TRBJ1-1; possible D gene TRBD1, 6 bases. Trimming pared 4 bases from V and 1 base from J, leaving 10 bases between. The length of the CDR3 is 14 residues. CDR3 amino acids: CASSSAGENTEAFF. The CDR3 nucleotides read TGTGCCAGCAGTTCTGCAGGGGAGAACACTGAAGCTTTCTTT.

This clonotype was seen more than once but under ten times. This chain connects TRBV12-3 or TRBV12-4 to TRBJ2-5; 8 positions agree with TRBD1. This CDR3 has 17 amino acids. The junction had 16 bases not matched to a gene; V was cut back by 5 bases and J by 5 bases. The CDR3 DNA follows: TGTGCCAGCAGTCCTGTCGGACAGGGCGACGCGAGGGAGACCCAGTACTTC. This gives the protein CASSPVGQGDARETQYF.

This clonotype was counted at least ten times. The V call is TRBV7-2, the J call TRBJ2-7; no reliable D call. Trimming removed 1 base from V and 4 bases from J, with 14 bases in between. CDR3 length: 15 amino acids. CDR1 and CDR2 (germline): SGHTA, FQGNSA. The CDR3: CASSLEWSRLYEQYF. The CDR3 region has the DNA TGTGCCAGCAGCTTAGAGTGGTCCCGACTTTACGAGCAGTACTTC.

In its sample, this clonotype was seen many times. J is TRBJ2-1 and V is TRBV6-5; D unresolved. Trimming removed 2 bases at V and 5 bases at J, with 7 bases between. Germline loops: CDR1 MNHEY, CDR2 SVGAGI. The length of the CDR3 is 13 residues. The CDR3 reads CASSYTPDNEQFF. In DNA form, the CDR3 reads TGTGCCAGCAGTTACACACCAGACAATGAGCAGTTCTTC.

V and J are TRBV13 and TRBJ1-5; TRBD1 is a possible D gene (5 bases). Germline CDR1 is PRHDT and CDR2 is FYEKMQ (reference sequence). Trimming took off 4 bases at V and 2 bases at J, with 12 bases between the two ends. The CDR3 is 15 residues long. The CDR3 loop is CASSSRGSGNQPQHF. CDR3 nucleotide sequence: TGTGCCAGCAGCTCCCGGGGGTCGGGCAATCAGCCCCAGCATTTT.

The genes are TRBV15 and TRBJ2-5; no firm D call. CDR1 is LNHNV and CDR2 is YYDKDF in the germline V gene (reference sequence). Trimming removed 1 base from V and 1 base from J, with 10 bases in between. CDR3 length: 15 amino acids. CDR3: CATSRGMDGQETQYF. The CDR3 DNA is TGTGCCACCAGCAGAGGTATGGACGGCCAAGAGACCCAGTACTTC.

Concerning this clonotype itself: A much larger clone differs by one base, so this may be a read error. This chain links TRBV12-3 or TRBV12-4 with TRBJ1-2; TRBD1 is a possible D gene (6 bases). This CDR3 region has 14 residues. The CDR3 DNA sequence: TGTGCCAACAGTTTGAACGGGGGCATCTATGGCTACACCTTC. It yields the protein CANSLNGGIYGYTF.